A single sample is the source of the 8 T cell receptor beta chains below, sequenced in a study of T cells in Graves' hyperthyroidism and ophthalmopathy. Researchers took RNA transcripts and amplified the TCR beta CDR3 regions from them. An initial round of RT-PCR targeting the TCR CDR3 relied on the HTBI primer set. TCRdb reprocessed the multiplex PCR reads with MiXCR, giving one entry per CDR3 protein. The repertoire has hundreds of thousands of distinct CDR3 sequences, 45% of them found once; the top ten carry approximately 7.2%. The specimen was peripheral blood or thyroid tissue (not recorded which). The receptors stem from an adult man with Graves' disease, either hyperthyroidism or ophthalmopathy (not recorded which).

The chain combines TRBV10-3 with TRBJ1-1, with D unresolved. CDR3 length equals 13 residues. Germline V CDR1 and CDR2: ENHRY, SYGVKD. Between the trimmed V and J ends, which lost 3 bases and 8 bases, there was a span of 13 bases. CDR3 in amino acids: CAISETWQSEAFF. CDR3 DNA: TGTGCCATCAGTGAAACATGGCAATCAGAAGCTTTCTTT.

Only a few counts were recorded for this clonotype. This sequence joins TRBV12-3 or TRBV12-4 and TRBJ2-5; 8 nucleotides agree with TRBD2. V gave up 4 bases and J gave up 1 base; unmatched junction bases: 5. The CDR3 is made up of 15 amino acids. The CDR3 region is CASSYGGAVQETQYF. As DNA, the CDR3 is TGTGCCAGCAGTTACGGGGGGGCCGTCCAAGAGACCCAGTACTTC.

This clonotype has just a few counts. V usage is TRBV20-1 and J usage is TRBJ2-5; TRBD2 matches at 15 bases. Germline CDR1 reads DFQATT; CDR2 reads SNEGSKA (reference sequence). This CDR3 comprises 16 residues. Trimming took 3 bases from V and 5 from J; bases not matched to a gene: 7. This chain's CDR3 is CSASGLAGGPRETQYF. Written as DNA, the CDR3 is TGCAGTGCTAGTGGACTAGCGGGGGGGCCACGGGAGACCCAGTACTTC.

The genes are TRBV7-2 and TRBJ1-5, with 9 bases matching TRBD1. The CDR3 totals 15 residues. Germline assignment: CDR1 SGHTA and CDR2 FQGNSA. V gave up 2 bases and J gave up 7 bases; unmatched junction bases: 6. CDR3 residues: CASSLQDRGGQPQHF. The DNA for the CDR3 is TGTGCCAGCAGCTTACAGGACAGGGGCGGCCAGCCCCAGCATTTT.

The genes are TRBV20-1 and TRBJ2-7, with D possibly TRBD1 on 6 matching bases. V was shortened by 5 bases and J by 7 bases, with 21 bases between the two germline ends. CDR3 size: 14 residues. Germline lookup yields CDR1 DFQATT and CDR2 SNEGSKA (reference sequence). CDR3 DNA: TGCAGTGCTTTAAAGGGGGATGCAGCGCGGGAGCAGTACTTC. This encodes CSALKGDAAREQYF.

V gene TRBV11-2 combines with J gene TRBJ1-2; D is possibly TRBD1 (6 bases). The CDR3 totals 13 residues. The germline V gene has CDR1 SGHAT and CDR2 FQNNGV. The ends were cut back, 6 bases at V and 1 base at J, with 9 bases in the middle. The CDR3 protein is CASRDSNNYGYTF. The CDR3 DNA reads as TGTGCCAGCAGGGACAGCAATAACTATGGCTACACCTTC.

This clonotype was recorded a few times. Written as DNA, the CDR3 is TGTGCCAGCAGCACCGGGACAACCCATGGGCCCCAGCATTTT. Its protein product is CASSTGTTHGPQHF. V gene TRBV12-3 or TRBV12-4 combines with J gene TRBJ1-5, with a possible D match to TRBD1 (6 bases). The CDR3 contains 14 residues. V lost 6 bases and J 9 bases, leaving 18 bases between the germline ends.

The gene calls are TRBV12-3 or TRBV12-4 and TRBJ2-7; unclear D gene. The germline V and J ends were trimmed by 3 bases and 0 bases, with 12 bases remaining between them. The CDR3 runs 15 residues. The CDR3 protein is CASSFTGYLSYEQYF. In DNA form, the CDR3 reads TGTGCCAGCAGTTTTACCGGGTACCTCTCCTACGAGCAGTACTTC.